This T cell receptor (beta chain) was sequenced during a study of cytomegalovirus exposure and HLA in healthy donors. As for the study in general: Earlier, 95 million to 140 million unique TCR beta sequences were recovered from around 190 million T cells by an analysis.

This clone is termed medium-sized (0.01 to 0.1%). At the DNA level, this CDR3 is encoded by other sequences in the same sample as well. V lost 0 bases to trimming and J lost 1 base; unmatched junction nucleotides: 1. Germline V gives CDR1 MRHNA, CDR2 SNTAGT. There are 15 residues in the CDR3. The PCR made use of 60 Vbeta and 13 Jbeta primers. Measured with immunoSEQ multiplex PCR; TCRdb has only the in-frame clones, and not every one. The sample gives about 130,000 clones, about 85% of which show up once; about 1.8% is in the top ten. This TCR was sampled from a boy between 5 and 17 years old in good health and CMV-seronegative. This rearrangement joins TRBV6-4 to TRBJ2-3; 7 bases map to TRBD2. Sequenced: PBMCs. CDR3 nucleotides: TGTGCCAGCAGTGACTCGAGCGGGGGCACAGATACGCAGTATTTT. Protein sequence: CASSDSSGGTDTQYF.